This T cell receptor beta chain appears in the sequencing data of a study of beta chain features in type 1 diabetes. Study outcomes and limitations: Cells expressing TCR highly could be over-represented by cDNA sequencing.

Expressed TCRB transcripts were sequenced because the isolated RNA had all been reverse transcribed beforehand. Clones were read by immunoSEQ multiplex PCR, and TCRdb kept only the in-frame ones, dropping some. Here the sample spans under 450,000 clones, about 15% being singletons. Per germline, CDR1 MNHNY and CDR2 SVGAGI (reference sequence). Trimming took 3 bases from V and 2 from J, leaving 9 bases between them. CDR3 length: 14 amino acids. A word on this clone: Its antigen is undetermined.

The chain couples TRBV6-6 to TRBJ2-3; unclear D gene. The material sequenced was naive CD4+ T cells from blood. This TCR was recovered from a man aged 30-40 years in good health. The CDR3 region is CASSYGQNTDTQYF. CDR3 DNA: TGTGCCAGCAGTTATGGTCAGAACACAGATACGCAGTATTTT.